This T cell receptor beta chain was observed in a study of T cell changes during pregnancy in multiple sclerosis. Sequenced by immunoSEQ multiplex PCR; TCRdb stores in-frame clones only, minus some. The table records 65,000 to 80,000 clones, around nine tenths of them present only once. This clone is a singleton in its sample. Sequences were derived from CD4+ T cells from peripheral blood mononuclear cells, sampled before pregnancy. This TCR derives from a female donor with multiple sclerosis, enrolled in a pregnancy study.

The CDR3 spells CASSLSDSPNTEAFF. CDR3 bases: TGTGCCAGCAGCTTATCGGACAGCCCCAACACTGAAGCTTTCTTT. The V call is TRBV11-2, the J call TRBJ1-1; weak D call: TRBD1 (6 bases). V dropped 2 bases and J dropped 2 bases, with 12 bases sitting between them. The CDR3 has 15 residues. Germline loops: CDR1 SGHAT, CDR2 FQNNGV.